This T cell receptor beta chain derives from a study of response to subunit inactivated influenza vaccine. Germline-derived CDR1 and CDR2 are SEHNR and FQNEAQ (reference sequence). The CDR3 is 13 amino acids. V lost 5 bases and J lost 8, with 15 bases in between. TCRdb recomputed calls from the RT-PCR reads with MiXCR, one row per CDR3 protein. The sample lists fewer than 750,000 distinct CDR3 sequences, 11% to 15% seen once, with around 10% in the top ten. This clonotype has at least ten counts. This chain links TRBV7-9 with TRBJ1-1; D perhaps matches TRBD1 (6 bases). This specimen consisted of PBMCs from blood, obtained about 12 days after vaccination. This TCR derives from a man aged 45-65 years who received an inactivated influenza vaccine. In DNA, the CDR3 is TGTGCCAGCAGCCCAATTAAAACAGGGGAAGCTTTCTTT. Encoded protein: CASSPIKTGEAFF.